Listed below are T cell receptor beta chains from one sample, sequenced in a study of T cell responses to AZD1222 COVID-19 vaccine. The table came from immunoSEQ multiplex PCR; TCRdb's copy has only in-frame clones and leaves some out. The data show 140,000 to 150,000 clones, 80% to 90% seen once. Material: peripheral blood, obtained on day 0 of AZD1222 vaccination. The receptor source for this set is an adult in good health. Both conserved end residues are part of each CDR3. D genes are given only for firm matches. A clone size is listed for some rows: how often the clone was seen (once, few, many), or a class if it is expanded.

abundance,v_gene,d_gene,j_gene,len,CDR3aa,CDR3nt
NA,TRBV28,NA,TRBJ1-4,13,CASYGGLGRELFF,TGTGCCAGCTATGGGGGACTTGGGAGGGAACTGTTTTTT
NA,TRBV11-2,TRBD1,TRBJ1-1,12,CASGTDNTEAFF,TGTGCCAGCGGGACAGACAACACTGAAGCTTTCTTT
NA,TRBV5-4,NA,TRBJ2-5,15,CASSSLRDGQETQYF,TGTGCCAGCAGCTCGCTGAGGGACGGCCAAGAGACCCAGTACTTC
NA,TRBV9,NA,TRBJ2-1,13,CASSAYTPGEQFF,TGTGCCAGCAGCGCCTACACTCCGGGTGAGCAGTTCTTC
NA,TRBV5-1,NA,TRBJ1-6,14,CASSSGRTNSPLHF,TGCGCCAGCAGCTCGGGACGGACTAATTCACCCCTCCACTTT
NA,TRBV19,TRBD1,TRBJ1-1,14,CASSRQGGGTEAFF,TGTGCCAGTAGTCGACAGGGGGGAGGTACTGAAGCTTTCTTT
NA,TRBV10-1,NA,TRBJ2-2,14,CASSDRGSRRELFF,TGCGCCAGCAGTGACCGGGGCAGTAGAAGGGAGCTGTTTTTT
once,TRBV7-9,TRBD1,TRBJ1-1,13,CASSRQGNTEAFF,TGTGCCAGCAGCCGACAGGGAAATACTGAAGCTTTCTTT
NA,TRBV9,TRBD1,TRBJ2-3,15,CASSNWGTGTDTQYF,TGTGCCAGCAGCAACTGGGGGACAGGGACAGATACGCAGTATTTT
NA,TRBV5-1,TRBD1,TRBJ2-2,16,CASSSLQGANTGELFF,TGCGCCAGCAGCTCACTACAGGGGGCGAACACCGGGGAGCTGTTTTTT
NA,TRBV11-2,NA,TRBJ1-1,14,CASSQEPMNTEAFF,TGTGCCAGCAGCCAGGAGCCGATGAACACTGAAGCTTTCTTT
once,TRBV5-6,TRBD2,TRBJ2-4,15,CASSWDLAGENIQYF,TGTGCCAGCAGCTGGGACTTAGCGGGAGAAAACATTCAGTACTTC
NA,TRBV6-1,NA,TRBJ1-2,16,CASSEARRLANYGYTF,TGTGCCAGCAGTGAAGCGCGGCGACTAGCTAACTATGGCTACACCTTC